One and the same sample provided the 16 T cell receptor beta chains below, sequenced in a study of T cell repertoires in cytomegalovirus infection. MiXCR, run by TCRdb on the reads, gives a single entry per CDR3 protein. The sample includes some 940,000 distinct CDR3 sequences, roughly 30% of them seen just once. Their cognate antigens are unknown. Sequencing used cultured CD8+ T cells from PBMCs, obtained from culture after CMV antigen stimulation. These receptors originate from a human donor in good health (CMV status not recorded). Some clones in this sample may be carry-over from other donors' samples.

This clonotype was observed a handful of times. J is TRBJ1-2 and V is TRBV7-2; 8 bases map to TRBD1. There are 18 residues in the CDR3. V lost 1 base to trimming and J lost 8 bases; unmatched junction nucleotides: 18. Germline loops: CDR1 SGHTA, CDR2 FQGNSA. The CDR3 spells CASSLGLVESGGPEGYTF. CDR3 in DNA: TGTGCCAGCAGCTTAGGTTTAGTAGAATCAGGGGGCCCAGAGGGCTACACCTTC.

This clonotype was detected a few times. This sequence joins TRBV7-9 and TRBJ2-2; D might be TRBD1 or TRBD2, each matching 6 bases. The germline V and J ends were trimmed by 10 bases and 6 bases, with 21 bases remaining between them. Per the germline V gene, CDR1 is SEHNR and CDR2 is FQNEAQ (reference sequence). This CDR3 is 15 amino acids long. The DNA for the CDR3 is TGTGCCACAGATGCCCGTGGGGGGCGCGCCGGGGAGCTGTTTTTT. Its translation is CATDARGGRAGELFF.

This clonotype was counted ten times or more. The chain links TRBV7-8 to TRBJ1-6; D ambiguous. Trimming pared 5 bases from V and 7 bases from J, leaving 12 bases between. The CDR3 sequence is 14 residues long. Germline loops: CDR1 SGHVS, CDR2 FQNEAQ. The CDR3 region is CASSPRKANSPLHF. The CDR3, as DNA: TGTGCCAGCAGCCCGAGAAAGGCCAATTCACCCCTCCACTTT. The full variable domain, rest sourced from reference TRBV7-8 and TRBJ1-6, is GAGVSQSPRYKVAKRGQDVALRCDPISGHVSLFWYQQALGQGPEFLTYFQNEAQLDKSGLPSDRFFAERPEGSVSTLKIQRTQQEDSAVYLCASSPRKANSPLHFGNGTRLTVT.

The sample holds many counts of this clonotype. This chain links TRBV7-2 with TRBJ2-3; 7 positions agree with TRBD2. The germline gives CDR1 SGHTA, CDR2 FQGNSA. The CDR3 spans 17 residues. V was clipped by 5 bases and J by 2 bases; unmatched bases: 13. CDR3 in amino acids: CASSPDKTSPPTDTQYF. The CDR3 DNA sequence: TGTGCCAGCAGCCCAGACAAGACTAGCCCACCCACAGATACGCAGTATTTT.

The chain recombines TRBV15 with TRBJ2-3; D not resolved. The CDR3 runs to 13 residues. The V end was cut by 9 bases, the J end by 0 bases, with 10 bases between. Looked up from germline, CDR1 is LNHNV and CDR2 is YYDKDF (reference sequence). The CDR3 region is CATRSFSTDTQYF. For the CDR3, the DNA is TGTGCCACTCGCAGCTTTAGCACAGATACGCAGTATTTT.

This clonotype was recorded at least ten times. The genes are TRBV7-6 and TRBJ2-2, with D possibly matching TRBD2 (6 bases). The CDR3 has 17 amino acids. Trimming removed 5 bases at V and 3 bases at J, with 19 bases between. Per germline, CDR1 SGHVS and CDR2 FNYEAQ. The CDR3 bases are TGTGCCAGCAGCCCCACCCCGGGACTCCTTTACACCGGGGAGCTGTTTTTT. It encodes CASSPTPGLLYTGELFF.

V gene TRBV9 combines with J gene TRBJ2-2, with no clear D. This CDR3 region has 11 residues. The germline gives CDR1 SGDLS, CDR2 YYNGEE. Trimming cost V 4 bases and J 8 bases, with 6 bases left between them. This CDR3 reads CASSRRGELFF. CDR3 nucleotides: TGTGCCAGCAGCCGTAGGGGGGAGCTGTTTTTT.

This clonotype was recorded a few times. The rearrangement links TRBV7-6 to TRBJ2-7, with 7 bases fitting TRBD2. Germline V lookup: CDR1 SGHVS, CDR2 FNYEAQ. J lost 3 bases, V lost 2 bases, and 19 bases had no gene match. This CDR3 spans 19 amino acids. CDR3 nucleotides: TGTGCCAGCAGCTTAAACCCCTTGTCCGTGTCCGGGGAGGGCTACGAGCAGTACTTC. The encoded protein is CASSLNPLSVSGEGYEQYF.

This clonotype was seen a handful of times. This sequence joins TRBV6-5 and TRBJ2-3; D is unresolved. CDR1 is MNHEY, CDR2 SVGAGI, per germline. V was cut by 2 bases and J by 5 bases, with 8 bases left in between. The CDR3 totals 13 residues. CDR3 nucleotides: TGTGCCAGCAGTTACCTTCTAGAAGATACGCAGTATTTT. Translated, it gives CASSYLLEDTQYF.

CDR3 region: CASSLYGTSSNNEQFF. The DNA for the CDR3 is TGTGCCAGCAGCTTATACGGGACTAGCAGTAACAATGAGCAGTTCTTC. V gene TRBV11-2 combines with J gene TRBJ2-1, with 9 bases aligning to TRBD2. Germline lookup yields CDR1 SGHAT and CDR2 FQNNGV. The CDR3 runs 16 residues. V shed 2 bases and J 5 bases; nucleotides not matched to a gene: 7.

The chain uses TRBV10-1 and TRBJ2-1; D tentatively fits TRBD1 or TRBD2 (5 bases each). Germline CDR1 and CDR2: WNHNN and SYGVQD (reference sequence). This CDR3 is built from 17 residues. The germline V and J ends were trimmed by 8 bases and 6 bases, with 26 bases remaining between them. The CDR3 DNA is TGCGCCAGCGGAGCCTTTCGGGATCCCCCTGGGGGCAATGAGCAGTTCTTC. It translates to CASGAFRDPPGGNEQFF.

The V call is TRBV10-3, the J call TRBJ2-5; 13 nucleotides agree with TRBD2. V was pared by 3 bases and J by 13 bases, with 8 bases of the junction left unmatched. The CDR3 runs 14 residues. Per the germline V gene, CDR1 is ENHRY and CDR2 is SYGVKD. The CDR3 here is CAISEETSGGPWYF. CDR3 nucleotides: TGTGCCATCAGTGAAGAGACTAGCGGGGGGCCTTGGTACTTC.

CDR3: CASKYLAGEYNEQFF. In nucleotides, the CDR3 is TGTGCCAGTAAATATCTAGCGGGGGAGTACAATGAGCAGTTCTTC. The V gene is TRBV19, the J gene TRBJ2-1; the match to TRBD2 covers 10 bases. CDR1 is LNHDA, CDR2 SQIVND, per germline (reference sequence). V trimming: 7 bases; J trimming: 4 bases; junction bases outside the gene matches: 7. The CDR3 consists of 15 residues. The variable domain in full, completed from reference TRBV19 and TRBJ2-1, reads DGGITQSPKYLFRKEGQNVTLSCEQNLNHDAMYWYRQDPGQGLRLIYYSQIVNDFQKGDIAEGYSVSREKKESFPLTVTSAQKNPTAFYLCASKYLAGEYNEQFFGPGTRLTVL.

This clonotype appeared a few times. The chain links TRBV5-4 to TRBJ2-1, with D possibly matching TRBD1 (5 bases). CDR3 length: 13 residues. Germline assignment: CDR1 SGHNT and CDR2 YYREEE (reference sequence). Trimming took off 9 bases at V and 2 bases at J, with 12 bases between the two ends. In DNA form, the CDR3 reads TGTGCCACCACAGGAAAAGCCTACAATGAGCAGTTCTTC. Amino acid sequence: CATTGKAYNEQFF.

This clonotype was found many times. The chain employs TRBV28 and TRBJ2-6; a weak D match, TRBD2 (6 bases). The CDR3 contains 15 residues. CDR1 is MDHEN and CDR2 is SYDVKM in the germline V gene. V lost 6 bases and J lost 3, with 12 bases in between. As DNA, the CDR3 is TGTGCCAGCAGCCCCTGGGGGGTTGGGGCCAACGTCCTGACTTTC. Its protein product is CASSPWGVGANVLTF.

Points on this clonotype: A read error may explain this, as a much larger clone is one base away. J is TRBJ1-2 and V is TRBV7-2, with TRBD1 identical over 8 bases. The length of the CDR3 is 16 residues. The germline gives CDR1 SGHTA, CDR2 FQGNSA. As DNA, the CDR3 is TGTGCCGGCAGCTTAGTCAACCCGACAGGGGAAGAAGGCTACACCTTC. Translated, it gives CAGSLVNPTGEEGYTF.